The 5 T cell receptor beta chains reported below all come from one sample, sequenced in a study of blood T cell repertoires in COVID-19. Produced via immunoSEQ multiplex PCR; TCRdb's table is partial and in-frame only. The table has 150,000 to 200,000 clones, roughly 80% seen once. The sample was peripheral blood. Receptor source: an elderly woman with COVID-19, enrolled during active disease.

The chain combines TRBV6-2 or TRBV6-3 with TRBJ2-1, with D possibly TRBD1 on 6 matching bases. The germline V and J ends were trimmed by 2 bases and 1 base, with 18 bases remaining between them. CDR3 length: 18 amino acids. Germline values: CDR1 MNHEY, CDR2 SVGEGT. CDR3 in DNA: TGTGCCAGCAGTTACGACCCTTACAGGGAAGGGTCCTACAATGAGCAGTTCTTC. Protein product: CASSYDPYREGSYNEQFF.

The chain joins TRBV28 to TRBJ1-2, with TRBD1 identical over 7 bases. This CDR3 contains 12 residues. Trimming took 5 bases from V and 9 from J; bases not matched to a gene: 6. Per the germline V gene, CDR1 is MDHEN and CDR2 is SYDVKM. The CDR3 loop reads CASSLRDRSYTF. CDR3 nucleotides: TGTGCCAGCAGTCTCCGGGACAGAAGCTACACCTTC.

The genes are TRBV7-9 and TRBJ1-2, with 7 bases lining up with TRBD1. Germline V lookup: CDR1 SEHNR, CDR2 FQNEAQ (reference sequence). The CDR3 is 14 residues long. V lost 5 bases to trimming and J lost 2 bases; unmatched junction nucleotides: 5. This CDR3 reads CASSTSDRNYGYTF. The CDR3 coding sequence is TGTGCCAGCAGCACGTCGGACAGGAACTATGGCTACACCTTC.

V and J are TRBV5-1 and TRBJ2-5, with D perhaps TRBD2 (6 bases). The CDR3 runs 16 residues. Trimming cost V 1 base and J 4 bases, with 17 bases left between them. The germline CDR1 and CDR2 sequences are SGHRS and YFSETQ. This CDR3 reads CASSLIPAGRSETQYF. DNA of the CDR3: TGCGCCAGCAGCTTGATTCCCGCAGGGAGGTCAGAGACCCAGTACTTC.

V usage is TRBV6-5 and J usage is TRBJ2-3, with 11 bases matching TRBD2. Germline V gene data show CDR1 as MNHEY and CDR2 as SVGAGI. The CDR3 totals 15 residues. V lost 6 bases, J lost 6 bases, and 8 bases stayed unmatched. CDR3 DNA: TGTGCCAGCAGGCCCCTAGCGGGGGGAAGGGATACGCAGTATTTT. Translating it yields CASRPLAGGRDTQYF.